Below are 20 T cell receptor beta chains sequenced from a single sample in a study of blood T cell repertoires in COVID-19. Method: immunoSEQ multiplex PCR; TCRdb's copy keeps in-frame clones and lacks some. Among more than 70,000 clones listed, about 85% were seen once. Sequences were obtained from peripheral blood. The source of these receptors is a man between 60 and 75 years old with acute or convalescent COVID-19.

The CDR3 loop is CATRSQLGQGSNQPQHF. CDR3 DNA: TGTGCCACCAGGTCTCAATTGGGGCAGGGGAGCAATCAGCCCCAGCATTTT. This rearrangement joins TRBV15 to TRBJ1-5, with D possibly TRBD1 on 6 matching bases. Trimming pared 6 bases from V and 1 base from J, leaving 19 bases between. This CDR3 has 17 residues. Germline assignment: CDR1 LNHNV and CDR2 YYDKDF (reference sequence).

The chain is built from TRBV24-1 and TRBJ2-5; D possibly corresponds to TRBD2 (6 bases). Trimming pared 8 bases from V and 5 bases from J, leaving 8 bases between. This CDR3 comprises 11 residues. Germline loops: CDR1 KGHDR, CDR2 SFDVKD. CDR3 bases: TGTGCCACCATGGAGGGTGAGACCCAGTACTTC. Residues: CATMEGETQYF.

Comment on this clone: The sample contains more than one DNA sequence encoding this CDR3. The chain joins TRBV7-7 to TRBJ2-5; TRBD1 matches 9 bases. The junction had 3 bases not matched to a gene; V was cut back by 5 bases and J by 5 bases. In germline, CDR1 is SSHAT, CDR2 FNYEAQ (reference sequence). The CDR3 is 13 amino acids. The DNA of the CDR3 is TGTGCCAGCAGCCGGGACAGGGAGGAGACCCAGTACTTC. Its translation is CASSRDREETQYF.

This chain links TRBV19 with TRBJ1-2, with D maybe TRBD1 (6 bases). The CDR3 loop spans 14 amino acids. V was cut by 8 bases and J by 1 base, with 14 bases left in between. Germline V gene sequence: CDR1 LNHDA, CDR2 SQIVND (reference sequence). The CDR3 sequence: CASEDSSVNYGYTF. The CDR3 DNA follows: TGTGCCAGTGAGGACAGTTCCGTTAACTATGGCTACACCTTC.

The CDR3 sequence: CASSRDRKYGYTF. The DNA of the CDR3 is TGTGCCAGCTCACGGGACAGAAAATATGGCTACACCTTC. This chain joins TRBV18 and TRBJ1-2, with 7 positions matching TRBD1. The germline CDR1 and CDR2 sequences are KGHSH and LQKENI. The CDR3 runs 13 residues. The junction had 4 bases not matched to a gene; V was cut back by 4 bases and J by 5 bases.

This chain uses TRBV12-3 or TRBV12-4 with TRBJ1-1; 7 bases agree with TRBD1. Unmatched junction bases numbered 6, after V lost 7 bases and J lost 4 bases. This CDR3 is built from 13 residues. This CDR3 is CASTQQGTTEAFF. CDR3 sequence (DNA): TGTGCCAGCACCCAACAGGGGACCACTGAAGCTTTCTTT.

The chain is built from TRBV4-3 and TRBJ2-1, with TRBD2 matching over 11 bases. V dropped 0 bases and J dropped 1; count of bases not matched to a gene: 5. Germline CDR1 reads LGHNA; CDR2 reads YSLEER. The CDR3 loop spans 18 amino acids. CDR3 residues: CASSQDVVAGGSYNEQFF. The CDR3 bases are TGCGCCAGCAGCCAAGATGTGGTAGCGGGGGGGTCCTACAATGAGCAGTTCTTC.

V gene TRBV6-5 combines with J gene TRBJ2-7; 8 bases agree with TRBD1. Germline CDR1 MNHEY, CDR2 SVGAGI. This CDR3 spans 13 amino acids. J gave up 0 bases and V 6 bases, and 1 base lay outside the gene matches. Here the CDR3 DNA reads TGTGCCAGCAGGACAGGGGCCTCCTACGAGCAGTACTTC. This sequence encodes CASRTGASYEQYF.

The V and J genes are TRBV27 and TRBJ2-6; no firm D call. The CDR3 has 14 residues. CDR1 and CDR2 (germline): MNHEY, SMNVEV (reference sequence). V dropped 3 bases and J dropped 0 bases, with 3 bases sitting between them. This CDR3 reads CASSLYSGANVLTF. CDR3 bases: TGTGCCAGCAGTTTGTACTCTGGGGCCAACGTCCTGACTTTC.

The chain links TRBV6-2 or TRBV6-3 to TRBJ1-2, with a weak D call TRBD1 (6 bases). Per germline, CDR1 MNHEY and CDR2 SVGEGT. The CDR3 sequence is 12 residues long. The ends were cut back, 5 bases at V and 6 bases at J, with 10 bases in the middle. In DNA form, the CDR3 reads TGTGCCAGCAGTCGCCGGACAGATGGCTACACCTTC. As protein: CASSRRTDGYTF.

The chain recombines TRBV12-5 with TRBJ1-4; TRBD1 might be the D (5 bases). Per the germline V gene, CDR1 is LGHNT and CDR2 is FRNRAP. This CDR3 is built from 13 residues. With 3 bases removed from V and 5 bases from J, the gap between germline ends came to 7 bases. The CDR3: CASGLRGNEKLFF. In DNA, the CDR3 is TGTGCTAGTGGTTTAAGGGGAAATGAAAAACTGTTTTTT.

The chain couples TRBV3-1 (or the pseudogene TRBV3-2) to TRBJ1-3; TRBD1 might be the D (6 bases). The germline gives CDR1 LGHDT, CDR2 YNNKEL (reference sequence). V lost 8 bases to trimming and J lost 0 bases, with 11 bases between them. This CDR3 comprises 14 residues. The CDR3 here is CASQLQGSGNTIYF. In nucleotides, the CDR3 is TGTGCCAGCCAATTACAGGGCTCTGGAAACACCATATATTTT.

The J gene is TRBJ2-2, the V gene TRBV5-1; TRBD2 agrees at 10 bases. V was pared by 4 bases and J by 7 bases, with 10 bases of the junction left unmatched. The CDR3 is 16 residues long. Germline V CDR1 and CDR2: SGHRS, YFSETQ. Here the CDR3 DNA reads TGCGCCAGCAGCGAGGAGCGGGGGGGCAGTTTCGGGGAGCTGTTTTTT. As protein: CASSEERGGSFGELFF.

The gene calls are TRBV3-1 (or the pseudogene TRBV3-2) and TRBJ2-3; maybe TRBD2 (6 bases). CDR3 length: 16 residues. CDR1 LGHDT and CDR2 YNNKEL come from the germline V gene (reference sequence). V lost 0 bases and J lost 6, with 16 bases in between. CDR3 sequence reads: CASSQEPTRTTDTQYF. In DNA, the CDR3 is TGTGCCAGCAGCCAAGAACCTACCCGGACTACGGATACGCAGTATTTT.

The chain couples TRBV5-6 to TRBJ1-1; D is possibly TRBD1 (5 bases). The V end was cut by 4 bases, the J end by 1 base, with 14 bases between. The CDR3 totals 15 residues. CDR1 is SGHDT and CDR2 is YYEEEE in the germline V gene. As DNA, the CDR3 is TGTGCCAGCAGCCACGGGGGGATGGGGAACACTGAAGCTTTCTTT. Translated, it gives CASSHGGMGNTEAFF.

This rearrangement joins TRBV27 to TRBJ1-4; D might be TRBD1 (6 bases). The ends were cut back, 6 bases at V and 7 bases at J, with 18 bases in the middle. The germline V gene has CDR1 MNHEY and CDR2 SMNVEV (reference sequence). This CDR3 contains 15 residues. The CDR3: CASRAGGRAGEKLFF. The CDR3 bases are TGTGCCAGCAGGGCGGGGGGGCGAGCGGGTGAAAAACTGTTTTTT.

The V call is TRBV3-1 (or the pseudogene TRBV3-2), the J call TRBJ2-5, with D perhaps TRBD1 (5 bases). The CDR3 length is 13 residues. Trimming took 6 bases from V and 6 from J, leaving 14 bases between them. Germline V gene lookup returns CDR1 LGHDT and CDR2 YNNKEL (reference sequence). CDR3 protein: CASSPWGTQTQYF. CDR3 coding DNA: TGTGCCAGCAGTCCGTGGGGCACCCAGACCCAGTACTTC.

V usage is TRBV6-5 and J usage is TRBJ2-2; D remains unclear. The CDR3 covers 14 residues. Trimming shortened V by 7 bases and J by 4 bases, and 13 bases separated the two germline ends. CDR1 and CDR2 (germline): MNHEY, SVGAGI. CDR3 loop: CASIQSRGTGELFF. The CDR3 bases are TGTGCCAGCATCCAGAGTCGAGGCACCGGGGAGCTGTTTTTT.

The chain employs TRBV3-1 (or the pseudogene TRBV3-2) and TRBJ1-1; D possibly corresponds to TRBD1 (6 bases). The length of the CDR3 is 15 residues. Germline CDR1 is LGHDT and CDR2 is YNNKEL (reference sequence). V lost 4 bases to trimming and J lost 0 bases, with 12 bases between them. The CDR3 DNA reads TGTGCCAGCAGCCGCCGACAGGTCATGAACACTGAAGCTTTCTTT. It yields the protein CASSRRQVMNTEAFF.

The rearrangement uses TRBV29-1 and TRBJ1-1; D unclear. Per the germline V gene, CDR1 is SQVTM and CDR2 is ANQGSEA. This CDR3 spans 12 amino acids. Trimming cost V 4 bases and J 3 bases, with 9 bases left between them. The CDR3 nucleotides read TGCAGCGTTGCTCCGCGGGACACTGAAGCTTTCTTT. Protein sequence: CSVAPRDTEAFF.